A selection of T cell receptor beta chains follows, all from one sample in a study of CD8 T cells in Susac syndrome. TCRdb reanalysed the immunoSEQ multiplex PCR reads using MiXCR and keeps one entry per CDR3 protein. Of approximately 57,000 distinct CDR3 sequences listed, around 93% are singletons. Sequenced: CD8+ T cells from PBMCs. All receptors derive from a human donor with Susac syndrome. Both conserved end residues are part of each CDR3. D genes are given only for firm matches.

D: -
V: TRBV20-1
J: TRBJ2-5
CDR3: CSATDGETQYF

D: TRBD1
V: TRBV29-1
J: TRBJ2-2
CDR3: CSVLLGQGAGSGELFF

D: TRBD2
V: TRBV12-3/TRBV12-4
J: TRBJ2-1
CDR3: CASSRASGGPYNEQFF

D: -
V: TRBV2
J: TRBJ2-7
CDR3: CASEVVSGTHPMEQYF

D: -
V: TRBV7-2
J: TRBJ1-2
CDR3: CASSLNSDFRYGYTF

D: TRBD2
V: TRBV11-2
J: TRBJ2-4
CDR3: CASSHIRASGGLKNIQYF

D: -
V: TRBV13
J: TRBJ1-1
CDR3: CASSLGTGRAEAFF

D: TRBD2
V: TRBV9
J: TRBJ2-1
CDR3: CASSRLLAGGPNSYNEQFF

D: -
V: TRBV12-3/TRBV12-4
J: TRBJ2-3
CDR3: CASSSGPRTDTQYF

D: TRBD1
V: TRBV28
J: TRBJ2-5
CDR3: CASSSRQGVQETQYF

D: -
V: TRBV27
J: TRBJ2-7
CDR3: CASRTTGMMYYEQYF

D: TRBD1
V: TRBV28
J: TRBJ2-2
CDR3: CASSFLDRENTGELFF

D: -
V: TRBV19
J: TRBJ2-7
CDR3: CASSTGLPPKEQYF

D: -
V: TRBV27
J: TRBJ1-1
CDR3: CASCLTRTSGIAFF

D: TRBD1
V: TRBV4-3
J: TRBJ1-5
CDR3: CASSQEWGQPDQPQHF

D: -
V: TRBV7-3
J: TRBJ2-1
CDR3: CASSLVGLDEQFF

D: -
V: TRBV7-3
J: TRBJ1-1
CDR3: CASSLGGRQGSGTEAFF

D: -
V: TRBV15
J: TRBJ1-1
CDR3: CASAVDRPTEAFF

D: -
V: TRBV6-5
J: TRBJ2-5
CDR3: CASSYDRLGLQETQYF

D: -
V: TRBV9
J: TRBJ2-2
CDR3: CASSVATGSGELFF

D: -
V: TRBV4-3
J: TRBJ2-1
CDR3: CASSQAAGLGGEQFF

D: -
V: TRBV25-1
J: TRBJ2-5
CDR3: CASSERGGMETQYF

D: TRBD2
V: TRBV9
J: TRBJ2-5
CDR3: CASSVEGRGSTQYF

D: TRBD1
V: TRBV29-1
J: TRBJ1-2
CDR3: CSARMTGYYGYTF

D: -
V: TRBV6-5
J: TRBJ1-4
CDR3: CASSWGQGEEEKLFF

D: -
V: TRBV5-1
J: TRBJ2-7
CDR3: CASSPENYEQYF

D: -
V: TRBV6-2/TRBV6-3
J: TRBJ2-3
CDR3: CASSYLSEWRTDTQYF

D: TRBD1
V: TRBV3-1
J: TRBJ2-1
CDR3: CASSHGQEDNEQFF

D: TRBD1
V: TRBV4-2
J: TRBJ1-1
CDR3: CASSQATGGNTEAFF

D: -
V: TRBV21-1
J: TRBJ2-1
CDR3: CASSKGTPPSYNEQFF

D: -
V: TRBV6-1
J: TRBJ2-7
CDR3: CASSGYQTYYEQYF

D: TRBD1
V: TRBV20-1
J: TRBJ2-7
CDR3: CSASGQGIYEQYF

D: -
V: TRBV12-3/TRBV12-4
J: TRBJ2-3
CDR3: CASSSREMEDTQYF

D: -
V: TRBV2
J: TRBJ2-2
CDR3: CASSRTVFEELFF

D: TRBD2
V: TRBV7-2
J: TRBJ2-5
CDR3: CASSGTSGAQETQYF

D: -
V: TRBV5-4
J: TRBJ1-2
CDR3: CASSLRTGQYGYTF

D: TRBD1
V: TRBV10-3
J: TRBJ2-6
CDR3: CAIGTDSGANVLTF

D: TRBD1
V: TRBV5-1
J: TRBJ2-1
CDR3: CASSTLTGNEQFF

D: -
V: TRBV6-2/TRBV6-3
J: TRBJ1-1
CDR3: CASSYLGSNTEAFF

D: TRBD2
V: TRBV9
J: TRBJ2-1
CDR3: CASSVSGGDEQFF

D: -
V: TRBV4-3
J: TRBJ1-6
CDR3: CASSQEPEGGYNSPLHF

D: -
V: TRBV7-9
J: TRBJ2-4
CDR3: CASSLDSPYGIF